Below, 7 T cell receptor beta chains from the same sample are listed, as sequenced in a study of shared clonotypes between healthy human individuals. Assay used: immunoSEQ multiplex PCR; TCRdb lists only in-frame clones, some missing. The sample shows roughly 2.1 million clones, around 93% of them seen only once. Cells designated naive CD8 were CD45RO-negative and were positively selected for CCR7, with terminally differentiated effector memory CD45RA+ cells excluded. Sequenced sample: naive CD8+ T cells from PBMCs. The source is a man in his late teens or twenties in good health. Some clones in this sample may be carry-over from other donors' samples.

The V call is TRBV10-1, the J call TRBJ2-5; 7 bases are shared with TRBD1. The CDR3 sequence is 18 residues long. Germline trimming cut 10 bases from V and 2 bases from J; bases unmatched to any gene: 22. Germline loops: CDR1 WNHNN, CDR2 SYGVQD (reference sequence). CDR3 protein: CATKRRDSGCPTQETQYF. In nucleotides, the CDR3 is TGCGCCACCAAAAGACGGGACAGCGGATGTCCCACTCAAGAGACCCAGTACTTC.

This clone occurred once. The chain uses TRBV7-9 and TRBJ2-7; no clear D. Germline V gene data show CDR1 as SEHNR and CDR2 as FQNEAQ (reference sequence). This CDR3 has 13 residues. V was clipped by 2 bases and J by 6 bases, with 11 bases between them. CDR3 DNA sequence: TGTGCCAGCAGCTTAATTCTGCAGAGCGAGCAGTACTTC. It encodes CASSLILQSEQYF.

The V gene is TRBV28, the J gene TRBJ2-7; D is ambiguous. CDR1 is MDHEN and CDR2 is SYDVKM in the germline V gene. This CDR3 has 15 residues. V gave up 0 bases and J gave up 1 base, with 10 bases separating them. The CDR3 reads CASSLWASPSYEQYF. The DNA for the CDR3 is TGTGCCAGCAGTTTATGGGCCAGCCCATCCTACGAGCAGTACTTC.

This sequence joins TRBV30 and TRBJ2-5; 10 bases map to TRBD2. J gave up 7 bases and V 1 base, and 3 bases lay outside the gene matches. CDR3 length: 13 amino acids. The germline gives CDR1 GTSNPN, CDR2 SVGIG (reference sequence). As DNA, the CDR3 is TGTGCCTGGAGTGCTAGCGGGAGCACGACCCAGTACTTC. This gives the protein CAWSASGSTTQYF.

This clone occurred once. Other DNA variants within this sample encode the same CDR3. The chain recombines TRBV28 with TRBJ2-7, with D tentatively TRBD2 (5 bases). The germline V gene has CDR1 MDHEN and CDR2 SYDVKM. The CDR3 has 11 residues. Trimming stripped 4 bases from V and 4 bases from J, with 5 bases between. The DNA for the CDR3 is TGTGCCAGCAGTTCGGGATACGAGCAGTACTTC. Residues: CASSSGYEQYF.

In this sample, this clone turned up once. The sample contains more than one DNA sequence encoding this CDR3. In DNA form, the CDR3 reads TGTGCCAGCAGCTTAACGGCCACCTACGAGCAGTACTTC. Its translation is CASSLTATYEQYF. This sequence joins TRBV7-8 and TRBJ2-7, with D unclear. The CDR3 is 13 amino acids. Germline loops: CDR1 SGHVS, CDR2 FQNEAQ. Trimming cost V 2 bases and J 2 bases, with 7 bases left between them.

The V call is TRBV19, the J call TRBJ1-1; possibly TRBD1 for D (6 bases). Germline CDR1 reads LNHDA; CDR2 reads SQIVND (reference sequence). V dropped 4 bases and J dropped 7 bases, with 16 bases sitting between them. This CDR3 is 14 amino acids long. The CDR3 DNA follows: TGTGCCAGTAGTACTCTAACAGGGTTGCATGAAGCTTTCTTT. This codes for CASSTLTGLHEAFF.